This TCR beta chain was recorded in a study of T-cell memory formation after mild COVID-19. Regarding the study as a whole: Day 15 to 85 contractors were CD4/CD8 balanced; later expanders leaned CD4+.

The CDR3 consists of 15 residues. Per the germline V gene, CDR1 is MGHRA and CDR2 is YSYEKL. Trimming shortened V by 0 bases and J by 4 bases, and 10 bases separated the two germline ends. For this clonotype: The antigen is undetermined.

From the 5' RACE reads, TCRdb called clonotypes with MiXCR, one entry per CDR3 protein. The repertoire holds about 340,000 distinct CDR3 sequences, with 15% as singletons. The source is a man between 18 and 29 years old who had mild COVID-19 (a few samples of this study predate the infection). Cell type and time point are not known. Sequencing used PBMCs or a T cell subset sorted from them (not recorded which). This chain links TRBV4-1 with TRBJ2-1; weak D call: TRBD1 (6 bases). As DNA, the CDR3 is TGCGCCAGCAGCCAAGAGGGGGCAGGGTACAATGAGCAGTTCTTC. Translation: CASSQEGAGYNEQFF.